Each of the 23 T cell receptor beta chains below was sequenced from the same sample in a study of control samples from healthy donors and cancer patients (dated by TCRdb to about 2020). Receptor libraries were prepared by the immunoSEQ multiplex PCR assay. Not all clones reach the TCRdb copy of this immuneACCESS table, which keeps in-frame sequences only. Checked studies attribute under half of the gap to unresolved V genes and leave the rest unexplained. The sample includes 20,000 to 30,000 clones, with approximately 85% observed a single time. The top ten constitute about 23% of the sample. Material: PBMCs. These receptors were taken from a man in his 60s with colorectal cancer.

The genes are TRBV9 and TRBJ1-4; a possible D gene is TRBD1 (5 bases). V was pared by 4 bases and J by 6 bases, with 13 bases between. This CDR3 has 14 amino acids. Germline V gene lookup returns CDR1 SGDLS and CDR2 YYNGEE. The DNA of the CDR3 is TGTGCCAGCAGCTTCTATCCGGGGGATGAAAAACTGTTTTTT. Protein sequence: CASSFYPGDEKLFF.

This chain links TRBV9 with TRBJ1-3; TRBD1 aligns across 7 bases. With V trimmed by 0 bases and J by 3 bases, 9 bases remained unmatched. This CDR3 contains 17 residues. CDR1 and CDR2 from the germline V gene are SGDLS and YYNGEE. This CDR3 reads CASSVAAGGAGGNTIYF. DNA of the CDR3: TGTGCCAGCAGCGTAGCTGCAGGGGGGGCGGGTGGAAACACCATATATTTT. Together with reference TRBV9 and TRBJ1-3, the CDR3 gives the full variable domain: DSGVTQTPKHLITATGQRVTLRCSPRSGDLSVYWYQQSLDQGLQFLIQYYNGEERAKGNILERFSAQQFPDLHSELNLSSLELGDSALYFCASSVAAGGAGGNTIYFGEGSWLTVV.

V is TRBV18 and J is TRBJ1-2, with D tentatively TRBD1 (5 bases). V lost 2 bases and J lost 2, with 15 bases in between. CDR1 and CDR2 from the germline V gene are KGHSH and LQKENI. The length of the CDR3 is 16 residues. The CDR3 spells CASSPVMGPGNYGYTF. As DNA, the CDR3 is TGTGCCAGCTCACCAGTTATGGGACCGGGAAACTATGGCTACACCTTC.

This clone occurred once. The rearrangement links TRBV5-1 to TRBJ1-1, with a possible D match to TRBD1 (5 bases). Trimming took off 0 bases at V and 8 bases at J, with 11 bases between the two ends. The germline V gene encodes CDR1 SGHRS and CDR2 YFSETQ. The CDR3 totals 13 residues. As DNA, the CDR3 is TGCGCCAGCAGCTTGGAAGGGAGGGGAGAAGCTTTCTTT. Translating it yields CASSLEGRGEAFF.

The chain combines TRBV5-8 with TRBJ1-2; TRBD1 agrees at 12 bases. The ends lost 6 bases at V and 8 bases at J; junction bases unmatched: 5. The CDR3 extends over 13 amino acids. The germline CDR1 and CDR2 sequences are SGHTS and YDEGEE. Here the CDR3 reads CASIRDRGQGYTF. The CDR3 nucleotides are TGTGCCAGCATCCGGGACAGGGGGCAAGGCTACACCTTC.

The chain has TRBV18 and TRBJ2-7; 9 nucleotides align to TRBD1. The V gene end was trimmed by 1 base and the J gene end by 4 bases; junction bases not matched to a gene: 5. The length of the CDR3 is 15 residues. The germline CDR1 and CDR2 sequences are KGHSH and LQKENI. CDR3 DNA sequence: TGTGCCAGCTCACCACAACAGGGGGCAGGGTACGAGCAGTACTTC. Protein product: CASSPQQGAGYEQYF.

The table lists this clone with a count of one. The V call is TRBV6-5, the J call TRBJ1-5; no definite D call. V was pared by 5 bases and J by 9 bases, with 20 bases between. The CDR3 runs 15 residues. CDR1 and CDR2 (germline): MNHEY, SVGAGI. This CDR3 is CASSLRSGNQWPQHF. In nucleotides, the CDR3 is TGTGCCAGCAGTCTCCGATCGGGTAATCAGTGGCCCCAGCATTTT.

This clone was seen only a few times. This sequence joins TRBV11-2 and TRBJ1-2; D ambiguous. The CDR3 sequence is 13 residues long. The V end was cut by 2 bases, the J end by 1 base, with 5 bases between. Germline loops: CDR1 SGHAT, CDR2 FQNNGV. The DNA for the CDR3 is TGTGCCAGCAGCTTACAGATTAACTATGGCTACACCTTC. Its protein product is CASSLQINYGYTF.

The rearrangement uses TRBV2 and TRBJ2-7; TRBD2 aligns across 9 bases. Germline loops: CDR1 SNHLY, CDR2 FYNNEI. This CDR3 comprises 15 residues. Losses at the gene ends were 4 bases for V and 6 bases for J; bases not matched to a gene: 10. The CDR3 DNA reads TGTGCCAGCAGTGGGTTTAGCGGGGGATCAAGCGAGCAGTACTTC. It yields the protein CASSGFSGGSSEQYF.

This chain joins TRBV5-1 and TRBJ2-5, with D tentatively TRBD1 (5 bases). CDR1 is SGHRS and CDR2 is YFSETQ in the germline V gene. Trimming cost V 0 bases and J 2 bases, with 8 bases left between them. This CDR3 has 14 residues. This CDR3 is CASSLARQQETQYF. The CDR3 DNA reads TGCGCCAGCAGCTTGGCAAGACAGCAAGAGACCCAGTACTTC.

For the CDR3, the DNA is TGTGCCAGCAGTTATGCGCAGGGTGGTTCGGATACGCAGTATTTT. It codes for CASSYAQGGSDTQYF. The chain has TRBV6-6 and TRBJ2-3; a weak D match, TRBD1 (5 bases). CDR3 size: 15 residues. V lost 3 bases, J lost 6 bases, and 16 bases lay in between. Germline loops: CDR1 MNHNY, CDR2 SVGAGI (reference sequence).

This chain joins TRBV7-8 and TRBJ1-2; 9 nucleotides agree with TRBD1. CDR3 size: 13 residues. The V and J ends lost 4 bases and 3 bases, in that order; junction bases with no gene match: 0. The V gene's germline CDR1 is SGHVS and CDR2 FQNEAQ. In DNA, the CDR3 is TGTGCCAGCAGCTGGGACAGGGACTATGGCTACACCTTC. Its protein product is CASSWDRDYGYTF.

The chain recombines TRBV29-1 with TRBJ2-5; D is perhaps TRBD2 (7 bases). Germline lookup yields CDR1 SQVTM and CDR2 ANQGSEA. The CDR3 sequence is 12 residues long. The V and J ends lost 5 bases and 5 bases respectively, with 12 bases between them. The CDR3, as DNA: TGCAGCGTTAGGGGGGGATGGGAGACCCAGTACTTC. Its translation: CSVRGGWETQYF.

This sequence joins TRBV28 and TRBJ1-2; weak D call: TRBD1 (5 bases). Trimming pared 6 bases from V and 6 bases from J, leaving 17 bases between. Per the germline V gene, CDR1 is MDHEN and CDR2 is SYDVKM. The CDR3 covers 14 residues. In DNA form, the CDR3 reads TGTGCCAGCAGAATACCGGGGCCTGTCGATGGCTACACCTTC. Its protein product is CASRIPGPVDGYTF.

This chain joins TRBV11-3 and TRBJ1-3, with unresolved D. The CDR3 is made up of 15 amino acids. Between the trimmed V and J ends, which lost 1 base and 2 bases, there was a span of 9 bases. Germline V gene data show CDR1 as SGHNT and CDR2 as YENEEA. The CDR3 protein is CASSLVRYTGNTIYF. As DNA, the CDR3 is TGTGCCAGCAGCTTAGTGAGGTATACTGGAAACACCATATATTTT.

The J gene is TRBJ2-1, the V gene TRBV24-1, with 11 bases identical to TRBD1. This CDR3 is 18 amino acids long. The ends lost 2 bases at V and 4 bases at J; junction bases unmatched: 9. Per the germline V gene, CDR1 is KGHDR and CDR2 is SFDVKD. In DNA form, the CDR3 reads TGTGCCACCAGTGATTCTACTTCCGGGACAGGGGGTTACAATGAGCAGTTCTTC. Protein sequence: CATSDSTSGTGGYNEQFF.

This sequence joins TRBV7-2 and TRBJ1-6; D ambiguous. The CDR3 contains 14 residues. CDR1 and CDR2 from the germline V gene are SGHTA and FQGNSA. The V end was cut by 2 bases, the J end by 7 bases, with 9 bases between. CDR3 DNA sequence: TGTGCCAGCAGCTTAAGGGTACGGAATTCACCCCTCCACTTT. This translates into CASSLRVRNSPLHF.

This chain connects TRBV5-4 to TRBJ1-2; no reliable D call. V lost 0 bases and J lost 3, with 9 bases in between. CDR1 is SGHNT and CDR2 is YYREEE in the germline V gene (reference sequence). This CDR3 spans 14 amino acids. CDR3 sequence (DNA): TGTGCCAGCAGCTTGGGGCAAACATACTATGGCTACACCTTC. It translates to CASSLGQTYYGYTF. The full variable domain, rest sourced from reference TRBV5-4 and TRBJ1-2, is ETGVTQSPTHLIKTRGQQVTLRCSSQSGHNTVSWYQQALGQGPQFIFQYYREEENGRGNFPPRFSGLQFPNYSSELNVNALELDDSALYLCASSLGQTYYGYTFGSGTRLTVV.

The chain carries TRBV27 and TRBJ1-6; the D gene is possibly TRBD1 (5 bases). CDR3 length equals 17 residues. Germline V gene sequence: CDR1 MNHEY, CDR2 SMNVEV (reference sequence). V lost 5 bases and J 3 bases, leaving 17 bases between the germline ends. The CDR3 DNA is TGTGCCAGCAGTGGGGCCCGGACCATCCGCTATAATTCACCCCTCCACTTT. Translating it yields CASSGARTIRYNSPLHF.

This CDR3 is CASSYRGITDTQYF. The CDR3 DNA follows: TGTGCCAGCAGTTACCGGGGGATCACAGATACGCAGTATTTT. The chain carries TRBV6-5 and TRBJ2-3; perhaps TRBD2 as D (6 bases). Per the germline V gene, CDR1 is MNHEY and CDR2 is SVGAGI. The CDR3 contains 14 residues. The V end lost 2 bases, the J end lost 2 bases, and 8 bases lay between the germline ends.

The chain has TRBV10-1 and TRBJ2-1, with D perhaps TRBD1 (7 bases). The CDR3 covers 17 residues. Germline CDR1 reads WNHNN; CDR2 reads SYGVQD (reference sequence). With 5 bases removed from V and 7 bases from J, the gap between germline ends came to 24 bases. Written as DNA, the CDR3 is TGCGCCAGCAGTAGAATCCAGGAGGGACAGTTAAGTAATGAGCAGTTCTTC. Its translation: CASSRIQEGQLSNEQFF.

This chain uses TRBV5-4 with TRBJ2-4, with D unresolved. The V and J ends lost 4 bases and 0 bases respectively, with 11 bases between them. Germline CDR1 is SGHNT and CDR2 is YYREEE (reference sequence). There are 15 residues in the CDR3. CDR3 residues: CASSPDRLAKNIQYF. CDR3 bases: TGTGCCAGCAGCCCCGACCGATTAGCCAAAAACATTCAGTACTTC.

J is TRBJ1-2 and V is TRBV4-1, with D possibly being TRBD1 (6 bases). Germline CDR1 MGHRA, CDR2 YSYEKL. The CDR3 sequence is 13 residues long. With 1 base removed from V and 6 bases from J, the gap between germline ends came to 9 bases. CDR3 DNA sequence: TGCGCCAGCAGCCAAGTTGAGGGGGATGGCTACACCTTC. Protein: CASSQVEGDGYTF.